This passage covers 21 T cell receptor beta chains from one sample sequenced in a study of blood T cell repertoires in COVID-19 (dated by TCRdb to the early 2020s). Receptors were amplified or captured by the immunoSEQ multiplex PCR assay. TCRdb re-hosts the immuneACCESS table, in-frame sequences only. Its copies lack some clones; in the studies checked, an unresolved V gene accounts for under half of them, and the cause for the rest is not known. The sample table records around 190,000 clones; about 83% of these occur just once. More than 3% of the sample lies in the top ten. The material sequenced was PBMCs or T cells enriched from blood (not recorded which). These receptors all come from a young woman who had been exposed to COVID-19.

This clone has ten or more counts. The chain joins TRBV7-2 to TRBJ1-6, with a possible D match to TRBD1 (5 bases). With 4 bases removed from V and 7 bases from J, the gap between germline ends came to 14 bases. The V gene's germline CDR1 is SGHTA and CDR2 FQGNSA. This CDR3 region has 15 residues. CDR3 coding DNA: TGTGCCAGCAGCTCCCAGACAGTCCTAAATTCACCCCTCCACTTT. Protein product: CASSSQTVLNSPLHF.

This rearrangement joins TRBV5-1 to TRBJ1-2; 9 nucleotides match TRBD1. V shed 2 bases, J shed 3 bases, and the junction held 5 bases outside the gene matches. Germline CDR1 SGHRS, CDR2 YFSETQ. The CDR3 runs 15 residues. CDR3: CASSFIQGADYGYTF. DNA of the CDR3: TGCGCCAGCAGCTTTATACAGGGGGCTGACTATGGCTACACCTTC.

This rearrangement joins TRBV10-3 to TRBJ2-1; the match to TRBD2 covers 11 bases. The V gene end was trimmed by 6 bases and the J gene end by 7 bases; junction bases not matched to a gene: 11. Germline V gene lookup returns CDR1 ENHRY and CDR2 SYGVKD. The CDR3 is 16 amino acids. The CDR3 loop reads CAIRSLLAGAGNEQFF. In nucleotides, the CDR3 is TGTGCCATCAGAAGCTTACTAGCGGGGGCTGGGAATGAGCAGTTCTTC.

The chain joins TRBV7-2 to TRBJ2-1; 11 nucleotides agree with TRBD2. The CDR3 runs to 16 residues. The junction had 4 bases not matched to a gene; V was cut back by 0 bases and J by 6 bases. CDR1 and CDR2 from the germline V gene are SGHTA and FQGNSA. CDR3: CASSLASGGARNEQFF. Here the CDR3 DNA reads TGTGCCAGCAGCTTAGCTAGCGGGGGGGCCCGCAATGAGCAGTTCTTC.

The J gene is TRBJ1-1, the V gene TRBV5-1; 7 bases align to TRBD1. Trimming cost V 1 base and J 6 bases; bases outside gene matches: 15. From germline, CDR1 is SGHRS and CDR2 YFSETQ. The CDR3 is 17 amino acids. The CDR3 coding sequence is TGCGCCAGCAGCTTGTTGGTGTCAGGGGGTATGAGTCCTGAAGCTTTCTTT. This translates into CASSLLVSGGMSPEAFF.

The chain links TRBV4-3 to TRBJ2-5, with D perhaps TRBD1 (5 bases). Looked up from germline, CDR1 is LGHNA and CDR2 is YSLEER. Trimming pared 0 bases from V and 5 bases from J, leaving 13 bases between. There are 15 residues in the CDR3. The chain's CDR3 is CASSQDAQGWETQYF. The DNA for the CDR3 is TGCGCCAGCAGCCAAGATGCCCAGGGATGGGAGACCCAGTACTTC.

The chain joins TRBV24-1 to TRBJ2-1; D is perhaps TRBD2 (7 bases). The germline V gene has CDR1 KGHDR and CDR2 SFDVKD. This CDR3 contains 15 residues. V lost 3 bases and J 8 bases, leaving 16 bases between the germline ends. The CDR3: CATSDPRGGVDEQFF. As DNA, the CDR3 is TGTGCCACCAGTGATCCGCGAGGGGGGGTCGATGAGCAGTTCTTC.

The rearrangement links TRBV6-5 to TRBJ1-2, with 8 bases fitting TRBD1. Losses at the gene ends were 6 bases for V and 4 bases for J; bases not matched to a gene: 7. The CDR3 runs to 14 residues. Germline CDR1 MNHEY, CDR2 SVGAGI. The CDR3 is CASSGGQAFYGYTF. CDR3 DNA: TGTGCCAGCAGCGGGGGACAGGCCTTCTATGGCTACACCTTC.

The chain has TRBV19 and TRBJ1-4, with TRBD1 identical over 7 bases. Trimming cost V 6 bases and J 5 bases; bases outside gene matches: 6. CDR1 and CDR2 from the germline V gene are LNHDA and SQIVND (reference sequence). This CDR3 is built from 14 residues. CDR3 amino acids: CASSPDRRNEKLFF. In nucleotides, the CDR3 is TGTGCCAGTAGCCCGGACAGGCGGAATGAAAAACTGTTTTTT.

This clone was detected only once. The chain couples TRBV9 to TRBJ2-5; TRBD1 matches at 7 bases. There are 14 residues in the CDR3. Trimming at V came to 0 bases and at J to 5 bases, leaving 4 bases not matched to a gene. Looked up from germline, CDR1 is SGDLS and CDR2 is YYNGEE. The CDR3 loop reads CASSVEGGMETQYF. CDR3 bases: TGTGCCAGCAGCGTAGAAGGGGGCATGGAGACCCAGTACTTC.

The CDR3 region is CASSLQQGAIFFAEAFF. In nucleotides, the CDR3 is TGTGCCAGCAGCCTCCAACAGGGTGCGATTTTCTTCGCTGAAGCTTTCTTT. The rearrangement uses TRBV13 and TRBJ1-1; D perhaps matches TRBD1 (6 bases). Germline lookup yields CDR1 PRHDT and CDR2 FYEKMQ (reference sequence). V was cut by 5 bases and J by 6 bases, with 25 bases left in between. The CDR3 runs to 17 residues.

The CDR3 here is CASSLDGEKLFF. Written as DNA, the CDR3 is TGTGCCAGCAGTTTAGACGGGGAAAAACTGTTTTTT. The chain is built from TRBV28 and TRBJ1-4, with D uncertain. The V and J ends lost 2 bases and 8 bases respectively, with 6 bases between them. Germline CDR1 reads MDHEN; CDR2 reads SYDVKM. CDR3 size: 12 residues.

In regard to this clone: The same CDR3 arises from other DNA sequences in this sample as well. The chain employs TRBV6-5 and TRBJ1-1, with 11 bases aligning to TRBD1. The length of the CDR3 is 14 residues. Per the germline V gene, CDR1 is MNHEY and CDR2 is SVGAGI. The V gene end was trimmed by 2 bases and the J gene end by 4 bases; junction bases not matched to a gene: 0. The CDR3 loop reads CASSYGTGGTEAFF. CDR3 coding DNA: TGTGCCAGCAGTTACGGGACAGGGGGCACTGAAGCTTTCTTT.

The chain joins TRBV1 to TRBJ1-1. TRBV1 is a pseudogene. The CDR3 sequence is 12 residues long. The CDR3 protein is CTSSHAGAEAFF. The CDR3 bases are TGCACCAGCAGCCACGCGGGTGCTGAAGCTTTCTTT.

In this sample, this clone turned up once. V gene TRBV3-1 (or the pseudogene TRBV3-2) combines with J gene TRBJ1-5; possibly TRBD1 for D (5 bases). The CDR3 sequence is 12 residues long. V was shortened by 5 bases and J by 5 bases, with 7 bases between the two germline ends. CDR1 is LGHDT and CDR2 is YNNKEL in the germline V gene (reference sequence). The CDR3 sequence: CASSVQDQPQHF. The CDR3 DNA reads TGTGCCAGCAGCGTACAGGATCAGCCCCAGCATTTT.

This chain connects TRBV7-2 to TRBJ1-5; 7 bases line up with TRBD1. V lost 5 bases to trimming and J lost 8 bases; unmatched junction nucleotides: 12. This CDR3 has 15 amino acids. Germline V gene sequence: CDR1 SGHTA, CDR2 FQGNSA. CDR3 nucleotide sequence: TGTGCCAGCAGCGAACCGACAGGGTCGATGAAGCCCCAGCATTTT. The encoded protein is CASSEPTGSMKPQHF.

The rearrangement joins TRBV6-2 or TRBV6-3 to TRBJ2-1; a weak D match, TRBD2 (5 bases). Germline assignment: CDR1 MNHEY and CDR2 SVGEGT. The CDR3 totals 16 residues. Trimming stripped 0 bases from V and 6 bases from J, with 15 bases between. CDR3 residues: CASSYSWARAGNEQFF. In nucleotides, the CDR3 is TGTGCCAGCAGTTACTCGTGGGCTCGGGCGGGCAATGAGCAGTTCTTC.

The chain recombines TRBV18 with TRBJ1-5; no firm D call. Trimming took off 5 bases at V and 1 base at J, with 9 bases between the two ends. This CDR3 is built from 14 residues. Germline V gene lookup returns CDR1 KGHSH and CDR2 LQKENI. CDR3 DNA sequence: TGTGCCAGCTCAGGAGGGAACAGCAATCAGCCCCAGCATTTT. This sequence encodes CASSGGNSNQPQHF.

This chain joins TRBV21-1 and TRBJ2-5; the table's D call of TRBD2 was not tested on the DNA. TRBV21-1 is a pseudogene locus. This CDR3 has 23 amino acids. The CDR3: CASRPLRPPGQGRLAEQQETQYF. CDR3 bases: TGTGCCAGCAGACCACTTAGGCCCCCGGGACAGGGGAGACTAGCGGAACAACAAGAGACCCAGTACTTC.

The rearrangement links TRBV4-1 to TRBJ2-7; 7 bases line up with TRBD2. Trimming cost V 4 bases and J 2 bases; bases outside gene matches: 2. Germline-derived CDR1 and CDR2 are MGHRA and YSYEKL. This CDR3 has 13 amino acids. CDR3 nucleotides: TGCGCCAGCAGCCCTAGCGGAACCTACGAGCAGTACTTC. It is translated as CASSPSGTYEQYF.

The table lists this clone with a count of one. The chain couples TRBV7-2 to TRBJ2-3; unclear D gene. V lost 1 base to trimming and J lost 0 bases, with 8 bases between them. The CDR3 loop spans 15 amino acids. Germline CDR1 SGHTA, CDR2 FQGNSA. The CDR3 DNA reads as TGTGCCAGCAGCTTAGGGCCACCAAGCACAGATACGCAGTATTTT. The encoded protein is CASSLGPPSTDTQYF.